What follows are 6 T cell receptor beta chains derived from one specimen sequenced in a study of a mutant IDH1 vaccine in newly diagnosed glioma. Assay: immunoSEQ multiplex PCR; the TCRdb copy retains only in-frame clones and omits some. The sample includes about 64,000 clones, 74% of them seen just once. Their specific antigens are unknown. As to time point: week 35, safety follow-up. The investigators gave 300 ug of mutant IDH1 20-mer peptide in each vaccine dose, together with topical imiquimod. The input for sequencing was PBMCs, taken from a glioma patient whose treatment included an IDH1 peptide vaccine. The receptors were sampled from a man aged 50-59 years with glioma.

The V call is TRBV10-3, the J call TRBJ1-6, with 7 bases matching TRBD1. V gave up 2 bases and J gave up 8 bases; unmatched junction bases: 0. Looked up from germline, CDR1 is ENHRY and CDR2 is SYGVKD. The CDR3 covers 13 residues. CDR3 residues: CAISEQGDSPLHF. Written as DNA, the CDR3 is TGTGCCATCAGTGAGCAGGGGGATTCACCCCTCCACTTT.

CDR3 amino acids: CASSNLDGNTEAFF. CDR3 in DNA: TGTGCCAGCAGCAACCTCGACGGCAACACTGAAGCTTTCTTT. The J gene is TRBJ1-1, the V gene TRBV5-6; no clear D gene. This CDR3 has 14 residues. The germline V and J ends were trimmed by 4 bases and 2 bases, with 12 bases remaining between them. In germline, CDR1 is SGHDT, CDR2 YYEEEE. Filled out from reference TRBV5-6 and TRBJ1-1, the complete variable domain reads DAGVTQSPTHLIKTRGQQVTLRCSPKSGHDTVSWYQQALGQGPQFIFQYYEEEERQRGNFPDRFSGHQFPNYSSELNVNALLLGDSALYLCASSNLDGNTEAFFGQGTRLTVV.

The chain carries TRBV5-4 and TRBJ2-3; 16 bases line up with TRBD2. The CDR3 is made up of 17 amino acids. After removal of 3 bases from V and 5 bases from J, the junction contained 6 bases not matched to a gene. The germline gives CDR1 SGHNT, CDR2 YYREEE (reference sequence). CDR3 in amino acids: CASSWGTSGGAVDTQYF. The CDR3 DNA reads as TGTGCCAGCAGCTGGGGGACTAGCGGGGGGGCAGTAGATACGCAGTATTTT. The full variable domain, with the rest looked up from reference TRBV5-4 and TRBJ2-3, is ETGVTQSPTHLIKTRGQQVTLRCSSQSGHNTVSWYQQALGQGPQFIFQYYREEENGRGNFPPRFSGLQFPNYSSELNVNALELDDSALYLCASSWGTSGGAVDTQYFGPGTRLTVL.

This clone occurred once. The rearrangement uses TRBV7-9 and TRBJ1-1, with unresolved D. V was trimmed by 5 bases and J by 0 bases, leaving 4 bases between them. Germline values: CDR1 SEHNR, CDR2 FQNEAQ (reference sequence). CDR3 length: 12 amino acids. In DNA form, the CDR3 reads TGTGCCAGCAGCCTTTTGAACACTGAAGCTTTCTTT. Translated, it gives CASSLLNTEAFF. The full variable domain, its missing parts supplied by reference TRBV7-9 and TRBJ1-1, is DTGVSQNPRHKITKRGQNVTFRCDPISEHNRLYWYRQTLGQGPEFLTYFQNEAQLEKSRLLSDRFSAERPKGSFSTLEIQRTEQGDSAMYLCASSLLNTEAFFGQGTRLTVV.

V usage is TRBV4-1 and J usage is TRBJ1-2; D possibly corresponds to TRBD1 (6 bases). The CDR3 is 15 amino acids. The ends were cut back, 2 bases at V and 5 bases at J, with 15 bases in the middle. From germline, CDR1 is MGHRA and CDR2 YSYEKL. For the CDR3, the DNA is TGCGCCAGCAGCCAACTACCAGGGGAGGCGTATGGCTACACCTTC. Protein: CASSQLPGEAYGYTF.

This rearrangement joins TRBV5-5 to TRBJ1-6; TRBD1 aligns across 9 bases. The junction had 6 bases not matched to a gene; V was cut back by 4 bases and J by 10 bases. Germline V gene sequence: CDR1 SGHKS, CDR2 YYEKEE (reference sequence). The CDR3 extends over 14 amino acids. The CDR3 spells CASSAGQGWSPLHF. The CDR3 DNA reads TGTGCCAGCAGCGCAGGACAGGGGTGGTCACCCCTCCACTTT. The variable domain in full, with the rest retrieved from reference TRBV5-5 and TRBJ1-6, is DAGVTQSPTHLIKTRGQQVTLRCSPISGHKSVSWYQQVLGQGPQFIFQYYEKEERGRGNFPDRFSARQFPNYSSELNVNALLLGDSALYLCASSAGQGWSPLHFGNGTRLTVT.